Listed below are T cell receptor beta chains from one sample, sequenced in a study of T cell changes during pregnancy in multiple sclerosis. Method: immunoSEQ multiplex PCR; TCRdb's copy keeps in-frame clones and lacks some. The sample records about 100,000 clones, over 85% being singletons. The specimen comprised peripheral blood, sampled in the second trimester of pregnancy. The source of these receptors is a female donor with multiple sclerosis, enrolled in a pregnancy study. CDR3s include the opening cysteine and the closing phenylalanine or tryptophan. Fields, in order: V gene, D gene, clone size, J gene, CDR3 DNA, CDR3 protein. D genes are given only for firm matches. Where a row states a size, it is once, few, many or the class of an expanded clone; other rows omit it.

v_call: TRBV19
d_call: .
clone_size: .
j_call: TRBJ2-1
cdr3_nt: TGTGCCAGTAGTCTTCAAGACAGGCGACAATTTACCTACAATGAGCAGTTCTTC
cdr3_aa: CASSLQDRRQFTYNEQFF

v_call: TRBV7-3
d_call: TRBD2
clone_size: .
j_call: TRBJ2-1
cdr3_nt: TGTGCCAGCAGCCCGACTAGCGGGCGACCTCATGAGCAGTTCTTC
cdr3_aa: CASSPTSGRPHEQFF

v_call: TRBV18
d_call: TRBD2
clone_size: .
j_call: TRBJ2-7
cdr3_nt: TGTGCCAGCTCACCACCACTAGCGGGAGGCTACGAGCAGTACTTC
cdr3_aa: CASSPPLAGGYEQYF

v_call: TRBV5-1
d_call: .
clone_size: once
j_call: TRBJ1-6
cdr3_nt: TGCGCCAGCAGCTCCTTGGGGCTCATCCATAATTCACCCCTCCACTTT
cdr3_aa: CASSSLGLIHNSPLHF

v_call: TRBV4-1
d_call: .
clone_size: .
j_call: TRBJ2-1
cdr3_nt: TGCGCCAGCAGCCAAGGCCGGGGGTACTACAATGAGCAGTTCTTC
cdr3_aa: CASSQGRGYYNEQFF

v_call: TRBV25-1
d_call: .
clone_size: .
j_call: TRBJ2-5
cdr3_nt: TGTGCCAGCAGTGGGCCGTCAGGGAGGAGGGAGACCCAGTACTTC
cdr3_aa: CASSGPSGRRETQYF

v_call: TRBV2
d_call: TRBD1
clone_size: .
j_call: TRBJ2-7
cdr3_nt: TGTGCCAGCAGTGATCTCCTGCGGGACAGGGGGTACGAGCAGTACTTC
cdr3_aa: CASSDLLRDRGYEQYF

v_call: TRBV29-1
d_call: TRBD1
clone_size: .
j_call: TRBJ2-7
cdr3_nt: TGCAGCGCCTCCCCGCCCGGGACAGGGCCCTACGAGCAGTACTTC
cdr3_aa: CSASPPGTGPYEQYF

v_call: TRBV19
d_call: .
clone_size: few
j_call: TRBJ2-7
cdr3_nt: TGTGCCAGTAGTATGAGTAGAGGGGGACGCGAGCAGTACTTC
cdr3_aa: CASSMSRGGREQYF

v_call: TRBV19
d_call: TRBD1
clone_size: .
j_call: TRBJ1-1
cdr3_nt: TGTGCCAGTAGTTCCGCCGGGACAGGGATCACTGAAGCTTTCTTT
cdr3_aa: CASSSAGTGITEAFF

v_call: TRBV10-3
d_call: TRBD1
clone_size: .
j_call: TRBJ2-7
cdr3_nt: TGTGCCATCAGGACCACAGGGGTCAACGAGCAGTACTTC
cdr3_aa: CAIRTTGVNEQYF

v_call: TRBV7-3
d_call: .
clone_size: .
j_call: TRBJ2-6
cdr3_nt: TGTGCCAGCAGGCGGGGTGCGGCCAACGTCCTGACTTTC
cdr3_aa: CASRRGAANVLTF

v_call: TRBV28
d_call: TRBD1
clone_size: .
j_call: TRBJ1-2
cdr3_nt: TGTGCCAGCAGTCTTGGACAGGGGGCGCGTGGCTACACCTTC
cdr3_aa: CASSLGQGARGYTF

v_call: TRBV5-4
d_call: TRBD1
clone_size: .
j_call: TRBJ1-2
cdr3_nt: TGTGCCAGCAGCTACCGGGACAGGGGACGGGGCTACACCTTC
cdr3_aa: CASSYRDRGRGYTF

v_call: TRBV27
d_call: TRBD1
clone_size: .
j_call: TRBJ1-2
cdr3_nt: TGTGCCAGCAGTTTATCGATCAGGGGACAGAAATATGGCTACACCTTC
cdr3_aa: CASSLSIRGQKYGYTF

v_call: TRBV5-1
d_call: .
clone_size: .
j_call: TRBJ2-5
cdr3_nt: TGCGCCAGCAGCTTGTTGTTAGGAGGAGAAGAGACCCAGTACTTC
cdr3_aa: CASSLLLGGEETQYF

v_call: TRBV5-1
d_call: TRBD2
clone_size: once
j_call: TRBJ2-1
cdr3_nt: TGCGCCAGCAGCTTTACTAGCGGGAGGGCGATAGGCAATGAGCAGTTCTTC
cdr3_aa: CASSFTSGRAIGNEQFF

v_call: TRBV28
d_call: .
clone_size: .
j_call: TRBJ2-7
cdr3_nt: TGTGCCAGCAGGGGGCCCGGAGTTTACGAGCAGTACTTC
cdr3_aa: CASRGPGVYEQYF

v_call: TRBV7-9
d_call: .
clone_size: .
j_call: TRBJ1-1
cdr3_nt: TGTGCCAGCAGCTTACCATTTGAAGCTTTCTTT
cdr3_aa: CASSLPFEAFF

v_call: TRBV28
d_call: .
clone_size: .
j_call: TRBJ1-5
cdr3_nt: TGTGCCAGCAGTTTACTTCTTCAGCCCCAGCATTTT
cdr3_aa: CASSLLLQPQHF

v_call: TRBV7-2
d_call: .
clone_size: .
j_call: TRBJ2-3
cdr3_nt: TGTGCCAGCAGCTGGGACACTCATAGCACAGATACGCAGTATTTT
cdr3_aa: CASSWDTHSTDTQYF

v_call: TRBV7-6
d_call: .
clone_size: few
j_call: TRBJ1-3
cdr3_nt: TGTGCCAGCAGCCGGCAAGGGGTTTCTATCTCTGGAAACACCATATATTTT
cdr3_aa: CASSRQGVSISGNTIYF

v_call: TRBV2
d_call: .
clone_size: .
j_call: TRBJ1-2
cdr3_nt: TGTGCCAGCAGTGAGCAGGGCAAGGAAGGCTACACCTTC
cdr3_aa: CASSEQGKEGYTF

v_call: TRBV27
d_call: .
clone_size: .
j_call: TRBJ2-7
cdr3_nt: TGTGCCAGCAGTTTCCGCCCTGACAGGGAGCAGTACTTC
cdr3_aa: CASSFRPDREQYF

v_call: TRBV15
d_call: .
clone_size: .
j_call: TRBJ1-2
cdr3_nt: TGTGCCACCAGCCCCAGAGCGGGGATCGGCTATGGCTACACCTTC
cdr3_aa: CATSPRAGIGYGYTF

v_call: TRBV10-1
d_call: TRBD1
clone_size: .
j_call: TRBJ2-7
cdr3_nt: TGCGCCAGCAGTGAGCTCCAGGGGGCTGGAGAGCAGTACTTC
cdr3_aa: CASSELQGAGEQYF

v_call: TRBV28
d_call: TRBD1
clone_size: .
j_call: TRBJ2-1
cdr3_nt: TGTGCCAGCAGTGGGGACAGGGTCAAAGGTGTTGAGCAGTTCTTC
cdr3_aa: CASSGDRVKGVEQFF

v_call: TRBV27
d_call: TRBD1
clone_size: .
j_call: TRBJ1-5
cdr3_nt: TGTGCCAGCAGTCCCCGGGACAGGGGAAATCAGCCCCAGCATTTT
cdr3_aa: CASSPRDRGNQPQHF

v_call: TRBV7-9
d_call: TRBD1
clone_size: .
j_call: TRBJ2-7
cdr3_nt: TGTGCCAGCAGCTTAGATACGACAGGGCAAGGCTACGAGCAGTACTTC
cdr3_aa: CASSLDTTGQGYEQYF

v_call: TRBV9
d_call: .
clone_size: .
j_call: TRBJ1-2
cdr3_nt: TGTGCCAGCAGCCCGGCGGAAAACTATGGCTACACCTTC
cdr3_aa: CASSPAENYGYTF

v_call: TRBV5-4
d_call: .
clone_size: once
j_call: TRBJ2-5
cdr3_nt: TGTGCCAGCAGCCGGACGCAGGGGTACCAAGAGACCCAGTACTTC
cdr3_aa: CASSRTQGYQETQYF

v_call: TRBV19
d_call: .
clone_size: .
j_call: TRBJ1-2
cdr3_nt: TGTGCCAGTAGTACGGACAACAGGGATGGCTACACCTTC
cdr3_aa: CASSTDNRDGYTF

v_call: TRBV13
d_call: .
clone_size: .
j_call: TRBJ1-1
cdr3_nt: TGTGCCAGCAGCTTATCCCTCGGGAACACTGAAGCTTTCTTT
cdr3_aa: CASSLSLGNTEAFF

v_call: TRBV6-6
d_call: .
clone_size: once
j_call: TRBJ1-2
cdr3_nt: TGTGCCAGCAGTTACTCGAAAGACAGGCCTAGCACCTTC
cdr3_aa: CASSYSKDRPSTF

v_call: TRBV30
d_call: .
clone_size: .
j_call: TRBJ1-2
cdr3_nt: TGTGCCTGGAAACGGACATGGGGCTACACCTTC
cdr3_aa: CAWKRTWGYTF

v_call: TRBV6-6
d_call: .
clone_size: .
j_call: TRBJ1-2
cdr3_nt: TGTGCCAGCAGGGGCAGACAGGTAGCTAACTATGGCTACACCTTC
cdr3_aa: CASRGRQVANYGYTF

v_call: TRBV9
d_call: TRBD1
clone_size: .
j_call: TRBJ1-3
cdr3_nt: TGTGCCAGCAGCGAGGTGGGACAGGGGGCTGGAAACACCATATATTTT
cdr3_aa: CASSEVGQGAGNTIYF

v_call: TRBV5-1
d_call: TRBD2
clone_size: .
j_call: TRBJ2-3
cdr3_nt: TGCGCCAGCAGTCCCCAACTAGCGGGGGGGCCGGGAGCCGCTACGCAGTATTTT
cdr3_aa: CASSPQLAGGPGAATQYF

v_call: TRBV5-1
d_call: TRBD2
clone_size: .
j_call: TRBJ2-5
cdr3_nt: TGCGCCAGCAGCTTTAGTTCGGGGGGAGTACAAGAGACCCAGTACTTC
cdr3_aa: CASSFSSGGVQETQYF

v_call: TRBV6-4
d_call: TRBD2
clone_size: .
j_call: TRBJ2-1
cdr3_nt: TGTGCCAGCAGTGACTCTACCGGGAGGGAGGCCCACAATGAGCAGTTCTTC
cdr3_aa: CASSDSTGREAHNEQFF

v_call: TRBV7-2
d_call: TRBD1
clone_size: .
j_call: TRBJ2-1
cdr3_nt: TGTGCCAGCAGCTCTGGGACAGCAATTTACAATGAGCAGTTCTTC
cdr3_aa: CASSSGTAIYNEQFF

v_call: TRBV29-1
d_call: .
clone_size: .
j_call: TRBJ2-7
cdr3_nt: TGCAGCGTTCAGGACAGCGGAACCTACGAGCAGTACTTC
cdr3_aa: CSVQDSGTYEQYF

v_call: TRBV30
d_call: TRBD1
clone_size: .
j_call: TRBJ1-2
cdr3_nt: TGTGCCTGGAGACAGGGGCCCTATGGCTACACCTTC
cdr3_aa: CAWRQGPYGYTF

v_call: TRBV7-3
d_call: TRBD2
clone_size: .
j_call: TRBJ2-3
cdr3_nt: TGTGCCAGCAGCTTAATGCGCGGGGGGGTCGGTGATACGCAGTATTTT
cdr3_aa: CASSLMRGGVGDTQYF

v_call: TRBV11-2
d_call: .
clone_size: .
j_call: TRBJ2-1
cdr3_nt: TGTGCCAGCAGCTTAGGGTCGGCGGGGCCGATTCAAAAGGCTGAGCAGTTCTTC
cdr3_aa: CASSLGSAGPIQKAEQFF

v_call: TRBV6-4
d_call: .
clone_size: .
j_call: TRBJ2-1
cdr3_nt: TGTGCCAGCAGCAAGGGGGACGGCGGCAATGAGCAGTTCTTC
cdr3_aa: CASSKGDGGNEQFF

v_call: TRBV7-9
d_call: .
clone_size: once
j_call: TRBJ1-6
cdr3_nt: TGTGCCAGTGAGGGGAGGGAATATAATTCACCCCTCCACTTT
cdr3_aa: CASEGREYNSPLHF

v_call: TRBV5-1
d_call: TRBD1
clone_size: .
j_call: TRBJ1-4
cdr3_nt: TGCGCCAGCAGCCCCAAGGTTGGCAGGACAGGGGATGAAAAACTGTTTTTT
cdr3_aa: CASSPKVGRTGDEKLFF

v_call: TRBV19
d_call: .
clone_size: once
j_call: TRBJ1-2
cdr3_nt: TGTGCCAGTAGTGCGCCGCCAACAGGGATCGGTGGCTACACCTTC
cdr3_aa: CASSAPPTGIGGYTF

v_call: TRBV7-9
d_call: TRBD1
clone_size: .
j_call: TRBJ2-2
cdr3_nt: TGTGCCAGCAGCTTAGGGGGACAGGCCTTGCTTACCGGGGAGCTGTTTTTT
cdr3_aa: CASSLGGQALLTGELFF

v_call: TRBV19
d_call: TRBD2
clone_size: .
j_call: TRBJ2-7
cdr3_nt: TGTGCCAGTAGTCGTACTAGCGGGAGCTCCTACGAGCAGTACTTC
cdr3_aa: CASSRTSGSSYEQYF

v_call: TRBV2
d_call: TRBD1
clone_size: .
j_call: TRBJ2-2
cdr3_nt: TGTGCCAGCAGTGAAAGGGCCGGGACAGGGAGCACCGGGGAGCTGTTTTTT
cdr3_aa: CASSERAGTGSTGELFF

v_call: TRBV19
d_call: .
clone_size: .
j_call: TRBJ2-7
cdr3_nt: TGTGCCAGTAGTCCCTTGACCAGGGACTACGAGCAGTACTTC
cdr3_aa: CASSPLTRDYEQYF

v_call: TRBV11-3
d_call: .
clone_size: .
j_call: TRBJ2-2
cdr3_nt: TGTGCCAGCAGCTTAAGCAGGCAGGGGGAGCTGTTTTTT
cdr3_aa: CASSLSRQGELFF

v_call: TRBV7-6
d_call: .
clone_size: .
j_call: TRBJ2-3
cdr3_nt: TGTGCCAGCAGCTTCCCAGGGCGTCTAGATACGCAGTATTTT
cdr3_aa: CASSFPGRLDTQYF

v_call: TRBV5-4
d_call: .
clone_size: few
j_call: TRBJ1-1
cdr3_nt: TGTGCCAGCAGCTTGGAAGTCACAGGCACTGAAGCTTTCTTT
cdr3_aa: CASSLEVTGTEAFF

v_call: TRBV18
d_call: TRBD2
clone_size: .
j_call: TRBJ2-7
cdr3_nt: TGTGCCAGCTCACCACTTACTTCGGGACTATTGTCCTACGAGCAGTACTTC
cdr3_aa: CASSPLTSGLLSYEQYF

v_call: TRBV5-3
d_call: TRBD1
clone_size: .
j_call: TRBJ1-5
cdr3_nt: TGTGCCAGAACCGATCCTGACAGGGCATCTGATCAGCCCCAGCATTTT
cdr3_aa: CARTDPDRASDQPQHF

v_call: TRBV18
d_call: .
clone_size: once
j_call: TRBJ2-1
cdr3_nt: TGTGCCAGCTCATCAGGACAGTACAATGAGCAGTTCTTC
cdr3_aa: CASSSGQYNEQFF